Below, 26 T cell receptor beta chains from the same sample are listed, as sequenced in a study of blood T cell repertoires in COVID-19 (dated by TCRdb to about 2020). Library preparation was by the immunoSEQ multiplex PCR assay. This immuneACCESS table, as held by TCRdb, lists in-frame sequences with V and J called but not all clones. Of the missing ones, under half trace to an unresolved V gene in checked studies; the others have no known cause. The table for this sample lists roughly 250,000 clones; around nine tenths of them were counted only once. About 1.5% of the sample is taken by the ten largest. The source material was PBMCs or T cells enriched from blood (not recorded which). The receptor source for this set is a woman aged 45-60 years who had recovered from COVID-19.

The V call is TRBV2, the J call TRBJ1-1; maybe TRBD1 (6 bases). CDR1 and CDR2 from the germline V gene are SNHLY and FYNNEI. The CDR3 totals 12 residues. Trimming cost V 5 bases and J 4 bases, with 8 bases left between them. This chain's CDR3 is CASSFRGTEAFF. CDR3 bases: TGTGCCAGCAGTTTCAGGGGCACTGAAGCTTTCTTT.

In regard to this clone: Other DNA sequences in the sample encode the same CDR3. This chain uses TRBV18 with TRBJ1-5, with TRBD1 matching 8 bases. Germline CDR1 is KGHSH and CDR2 is LQKENI. Trimming removed 3 bases from V and 7 bases from J; junction bases left unmatched: 8. This CDR3 is 15 amino acids long. The CDR3 bases are TGTGCCAGCTCACCCGGACAGGGATCGGGCCAGCCCCAGCATTTT. Translated, it gives CASSPGQGSGQPQHF.

This sequence joins TRBV19 and TRBJ2-3; a weak D match, TRBD2 (6 bases). Trimming took 9 bases from V and 5 from J, leaving 18 bases between them. The CDR3 extends over 14 amino acids. Germline V gene sequence: CDR1 LNHDA, CDR2 SQIVND (reference sequence). CDR3 sequence: CASSRTGREDTQYF. DNA for the CDR3: TGTGCCAGCAGCCGGACGGGGCGGGAAGATACGCAGTATTTT.

The chain joins TRBV29-1 to TRBJ1-4; 9 nucleotides align to TRBD1. Germline loops: CDR1 SQVTM, CDR2 ANQGSEA. The V segment lost 7 bases and the J segment 6 bases; nucleotides outside the gene matches: 3. There are 12 residues in the CDR3. This CDR3 is CSAGTGYEKLFF. The CDR3 nucleotides are TGCAGCGCAGGGACAGGGTATGAAAAACTGTTTTTT.

The CDR3, as DNA: TGTGCCAGCAGCCAATTCCGGGAAGCTTTCTTT. Protein sequence: CASSQFREAFF. This chain joins TRBV3-1 (or the pseudogene TRBV3-2) and TRBJ1-1; D gene unclear. The germline gives CDR1 LGHDT, CDR2 YNNKEL (reference sequence). The CDR3 covers 11 residues. Trimming pared 2 bases from V and 8 bases from J, leaving 6 bases between.

The rearrangement joins TRBV3-1 (or the pseudogene TRBV3-2) to TRBJ2-7, with D possibly TRBD2 on 7 matching bases. The V gene lost 4 bases and the J gene lost 0 bases, with 16 bases spanning the gap. Germline loops: CDR1 LGHDT, CDR2 YNNKEL (reference sequence). CDR3 length: 16 amino acids. The CDR3 DNA is TGTGCCAGCAGCCCCTTTGGTGCGGGGGCCTCCTACGAGCAGTACTTC. Residues: CASSPFGAGASYEQYF.

This clone was picked up a small number of times. The rearrangement joins TRBV18 to TRBJ1-2; D is possibly TRBD1 (6 bases). Germline CDR1 KGHSH, CDR2 LQKENI. Trimming left V 3 bases short and J 6 bases short, with 11 bases between. The CDR3 consists of 13 residues. In DNA, the CDR3 is TGTGCCAGCTCACCCGGACGGGACAATGGCTACACCTTC. This translates into CASSPGRDNGYTF.

The chain employs TRBV19 and TRBJ2-5, with TRBD2 identical over 11 bases. The CDR3 is 17 residues long. V was clipped by 6 bases and J by 3 bases; unmatched bases: 12. The germline gives CDR1 LNHDA, CDR2 SQIVND (reference sequence). CDR3 sequence reads: CASSPLAGGSGEETQYF. CDR3 coding DNA: TGTGCCAGTAGCCCCCTAGCGGGAGGTTCTGGGGAAGAGACCCAGTACTTC.

This rearrangement joins TRBV6-5 to TRBJ1-2, with unresolved D. Per the germline V gene, CDR1 is MNHEY and CDR2 is SVGAGI. The CDR3 sequence is 16 residues long. V was cut by 0 bases and J by 5 bases, with 16 bases left in between. CDR3 nucleotides: TGTGCCAGCAGTTACTCGAACGAGGGCCTTCTTTATGGCTACACCTTC. This sequence encodes CASSYSNEGLLYGYTF.

The chain is built from TRBV24-1 and TRBJ2-1; 12 nucleotides align to TRBD2. After removal of 0 bases from V and 7 bases from J, the junction contained 12 bases not matched to a gene. The CDR3 has 19 amino acids. Per germline, CDR1 KGHDR and CDR2 SFDVKD. CDR3 sequence reads: CATSDLYSETSGSVNEQFF. The CDR3 DNA follows: TGTGCCACCAGTGATTTGTATTCCGAGACTAGCGGGAGTGTAAATGAGCAGTTCTTC.

The chain carries TRBV25-1 and TRBJ1-1; TRBD1 might be the D (5 bases). The CDR3 is 13 residues long. The germline CDR1 and CDR2 sequences are MGHDK and SYGVNS. Deletions cut 4 bases from V and 4 bases from J, with 10 bases between. The CDR3 DNA reads as TGTGCCAGCAGTGGTCAGGGTAGCACTGAAGCTTTCTTT. Residues: CASSGQGSTEAFF.

This chain joins TRBV10-2 and TRBJ2-7; 13 bases match TRBD2. Germline V gene sequence: CDR1 WSHSY, CDR2 SAAADI. This CDR3 is 18 amino acids long. The J segment lost 7 bases and the V segment lost 2 bases, leaving 14 bases of the junction unmatched. CDR3 protein: CASSEGTSGNTWSGEQYF. The CDR3 DNA is TGCGCCAGCAGTGAGGGGACTAGCGGGAATACTTGGTCGGGGGAGCAGTACTTC.

This clone has at least ten counts. The chain links TRBV27 to TRBJ2-7; 8 bases fit TRBD1. CDR1 MNHEY and CDR2 SMNVEV come from the germline V gene (reference sequence). V gave up 5 bases and J gave up 5 bases; unmatched junction bases: 8. The CDR3 totals 14 residues. The CDR3: CASSHGQGRNEQYF. As DNA, the CDR3 is TGTGCCAGCAGTCACGGACAGGGCCGGAACGAGCAGTACTTC.

The chain uses TRBV5-1 and TRBJ2-1; 11 bases align to TRBD1. The V gene end was trimmed by 2 bases and the J gene end by 5 bases; junction bases not matched to a gene: 3. The germline V gene encodes CDR1 SGHRS and CDR2 YFSETQ. The CDR3 covers 15 residues. Here the CDR3 reads CASSFGTGGNNEQFF. The CDR3 DNA reads TGCGCCAGCAGCTTTGGGACAGGGGGTAACAATGAGCAGTTCTTC. The whole variable domain, remainder taken from reference TRBV5-1 and TRBJ2-1, is KAGVTQTPRYLIKTRGQQVTLSCSPISGHRSVSWYQQTPGQGLQFLFEYFSETQRNKGNFPGRFSGRQFSNSRSEMNVSTLELGDSALYLCASSFGTGGNNEQFFGPGTRLTVL.

V usage is TRBV3-1 (or the pseudogene TRBV3-2) and J usage is TRBJ1-1; the D is unclear. Germline-derived CDR1 and CDR2 are LGHDT and YNNKEL (reference sequence). CDR3 length: 11 residues. With 3 bases removed from V and 8 bases from J, the gap between germline ends came to 7 bases. The CDR3 protein is CASSQEGEAFF. The CDR3 DNA reads TGTGCCAGCAGCCAGGAGGGAGAAGCTTTCTTT.

The genes are TRBV19 and TRBJ2-4; no clear D gene. Deletions cut 2 bases from V and 6 bases from J, with 11 bases between. From germline, CDR1 is LNHDA and CDR2 SQIVND (reference sequence). The CDR3 spans 14 residues. The CDR3 loop reads CASSIRRERNIQYF. The CDR3 region has the DNA TGTGCCAGTAGTATAAGGAGAGAGAGAAACATTCAGTACTTC.

The chain couples TRBV28 to TRBJ2-1, with TRBD2 identical over 14 bases. V lost 8 bases and J lost 0; bases outside the gene matches: 15. Germline CDR1 and CDR2: MDHEN and SYDVKM. The CDR3 length is 20 residues. The CDR3 sequence: CASGLMGTSGRLSSYNEQFF. The CDR3 DNA reads TGTGCCAGCGGACTCATGGGGACTAGCGGGAGACTGAGCTCCTACAATGAGCAGTTCTTC.

This clone was picked up one time. The chain employs TRBV9 and TRBJ2-3, with D possibly matching TRBD2 (6 bases). There are 17 residues in the CDR3. Germline-derived CDR1 and CDR2 are SGDLS and YYNGEE. The V end was cut by 0 bases, the J end by 3 bases, with 17 bases between. CDR3 residues: CASSVVPNGRSTDTQYF. The CDR3 DNA follows: TGTGCCAGCAGCGTAGTCCCAAACGGGAGATCAACAGATACGCAGTATTTT.

The rearrangement links TRBV7-8 to TRBJ2-6; TRBD1 agrees at 9 bases. V dropped 1 base and J dropped 0; count of bases not matched to a gene: 4. The CDR3 has 18 residues. Germline CDR1 is SGHVS and CDR2 is FQNEAQ. Here the CDR3 DNA reads TGTGCCAGCAGCTTAGTTGACAGGGGGGGCTCTGGGGCCAACGTCCTGACTTTC. This gives the protein CASSLVDRGGSGANVLTF.

This chain connects TRBV28 to TRBJ1-1; 7 bases agree with TRBD1. Germline V CDR1 and CDR2: MDHEN, SYDVKM. The CDR3 contains 14 residues. V shed 1 base, J shed 5 bases, and the junction held 4 bases outside the gene matches. The CDR3 DNA sequence: TGTGCCAGCAGTTTATTGACAGGGTTAACTGAAGCTTTCTTT. It translates to CASSLLTGLTEAFF.

This rearrangement joins TRBV28 to TRBJ2-7; 13 bases align to TRBD2. The CDR3 is made up of 15 amino acids. With V trimmed by 5 bases and J by 3 bases, 4 bases remained unmatched. Germline V gene lookup returns CDR1 MDHEN and CDR2 SYDVKM. CDR3 region: CASSPGTSGNYEQYF. The CDR3 DNA reads as TGTGCCAGCAGTCCCGGGACTAGCGGGAACTACGAGCAGTACTTC.

The chain links TRBV29-1 to TRBJ1-1, with 9 bases lining up with TRBD1. Per germline, CDR1 SQVTM and CDR2 ANQGSEA. Trimming cost V 7 bases and J 4 bases; bases outside gene matches: 10. This CDR3 has 14 residues. CDR3 coding DNA: TGCAGCGCCATAAAGACAGGGGGACTCACTGAAGCTTTCTTT. It specifies CSAIKTGGLTEAFF.

This sequence joins TRBV5-8 and TRBJ2-7; maybe TRBD1 (6 bases). From germline, CDR1 is SGHTS and CDR2 YDEGEE. The V end was cut by 3 bases, the J end by 6 bases, with 16 bases between. The CDR3 totals 14 residues. CDR3 in amino acids: CASSSDTGKGEQYF. In DNA form, the CDR3 reads TGTGCCAGCAGCTCCGACACAGGGAAAGGCGAGCAGTACTTC.

The chain is built from TRBV27 and TRBJ2-5, with 9 bases fitting TRBD2. The germline gives CDR1 MNHEY, CDR2 SMNVEV (reference sequence). The junction had 7 bases not matched to a gene; V was cut back by 6 bases and J by 2 bases. The CDR3 length is 15 residues. In DNA, the CDR3 is TGTGCCAGCAGGAGACTAGCGGCTGGTCAAGAGACCCAGTACTTC. It encodes CASRRLAAGQETQYF.

This chain links TRBV7-3 with TRBJ2-1; 11 nucleotides line up with TRBD2. Trimming took 5 bases from V and 7 from J; bases not matched to a gene: 7. Germline-derived CDR1 and CDR2 are SGHTA and FQGTGA. This CDR3 has 15 amino acids. The CDR3 region is CASSSGLAGKNEQFF. The CDR3, as DNA: TGTGCCAGCAGCAGTGGACTAGCGGGCAAGAATGAGCAGTTCTTC.

This clone was detected only once. The chain is built from TRBV5-1 and TRBJ2-1; a possible D gene is TRBD2 (6 bases). This CDR3 contains 16 residues. V lost 4 bases to trimming and J lost 0 bases, with 14 bases between them. Germline V gene lookup returns CDR1 SGHRS and CDR2 YFSETQ. CDR3 sequence reads: CASSEGGQTSYNEQFF. CDR3 DNA sequence: TGCGCCAGCAGCGAAGGAGGGCAAACCTCCTACAATGAGCAGTTCTTC.